The TCR beta chain under discussion was sequenced for a study of CD8+ T cells in alopecia areata. In the case of this clone: Antigen specificity is unknown.

Study-level points and caveats: TCR sharing across patients was less clear than in mice, possibly HLA-related. Higher clonality was seen in lesional scalp than in normal scalp, especially in alopecia totalis/universalis.

CDR1 is SGHRS and CDR2 is YFSETQ in the germline V gene. CDR3 length equals 12 residues. Trimming stripped 0 bases from V and 4 bases from J, with 4 bases between. Investigators sorted PBMCs to obtain both CD4+ and CD8+ T cells. RNA extraction was followed by reverse transcription into cDNA, which acted as the sequencing template. The repertoire was sequenced with immunoSEQ multiplex PCR; TCRdb's copy has only in-frame clones and lacks some. The data hold about 180,000 clones, with roughly 59% observed a single time. This specimen was CD4+ T cells sorted from blood, taken at week 0. This clonotype was obtained from a human donor with alopecia areata. The V and J genes are TRBV5-1 and TRBJ1-1; D unresolved. CDR3 protein: CASSLDGTEAFF. The CDR3 bases are TGCGCCAGCAGCTTGGACGGCACTGAAGCTTTCTTT.